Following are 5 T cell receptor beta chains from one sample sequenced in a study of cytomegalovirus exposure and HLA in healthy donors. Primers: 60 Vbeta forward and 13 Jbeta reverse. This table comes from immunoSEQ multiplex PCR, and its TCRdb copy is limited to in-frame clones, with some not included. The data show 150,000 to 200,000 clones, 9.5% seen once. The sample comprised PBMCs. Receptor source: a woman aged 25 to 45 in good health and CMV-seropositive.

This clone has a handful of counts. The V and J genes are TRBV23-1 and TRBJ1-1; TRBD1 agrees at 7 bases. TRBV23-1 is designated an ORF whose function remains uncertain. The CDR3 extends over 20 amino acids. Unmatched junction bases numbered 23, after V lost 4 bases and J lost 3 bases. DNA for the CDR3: TGCGCCAGCAGTCTAGATCAAAAGGGGGCTAAAAGATATAGGGACACTGAAGCTTTCTTT. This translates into CASSLDQKGAKRYRDTEAFF.

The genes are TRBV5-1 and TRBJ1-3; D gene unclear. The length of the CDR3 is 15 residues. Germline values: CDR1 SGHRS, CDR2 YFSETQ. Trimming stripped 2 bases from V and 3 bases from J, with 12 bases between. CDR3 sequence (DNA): TGCGCCAGCAGCTTTGAGGAACCGCGTGGAAACACCATATATTTT. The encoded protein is CASSFEEPRGNTIYF.

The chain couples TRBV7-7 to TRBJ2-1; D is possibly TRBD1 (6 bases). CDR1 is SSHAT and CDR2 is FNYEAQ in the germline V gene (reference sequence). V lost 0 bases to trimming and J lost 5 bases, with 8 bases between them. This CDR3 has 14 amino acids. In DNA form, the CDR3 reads TGTGCCAGCAGCTTAGCGGCAGGGGACAATGAGCAGTTCTTC. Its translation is CASSLAAGDNEQFF.

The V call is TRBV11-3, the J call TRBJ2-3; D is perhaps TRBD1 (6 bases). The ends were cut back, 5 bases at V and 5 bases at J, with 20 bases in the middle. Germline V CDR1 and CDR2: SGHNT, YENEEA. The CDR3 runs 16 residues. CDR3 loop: CASSLSNRAGQDTQYF. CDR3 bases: TGTGCCAGCAGCCTCTCGAACAGGGCGGGTCAAGATACGCAGTATTTT.

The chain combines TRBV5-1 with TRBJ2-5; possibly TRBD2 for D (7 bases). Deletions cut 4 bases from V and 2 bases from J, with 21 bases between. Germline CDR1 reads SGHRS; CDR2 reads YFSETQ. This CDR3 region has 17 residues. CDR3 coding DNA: TGCGCCAGCAGCCTCTTTACGGGGGGCAGTGGGCAAGAGACCCAGTACTTC. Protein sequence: CASSLFTGGSGQETQYF.